Listed below are T cell receptor beta chains from one sample, sequenced in a study of vaccination effects on CD4 cells after COVID-19. TCRdb's table, derived via immunoSEQ multiplex PCR, lists solely in-frame clones and lacks some. The data show tens of thousands of clones, less than 85% seen once. Antigens for these TCRs are unknown. Sequenced here: CD4+ T cells from PBMCs cultured with a peptide pool, sampled before COVID-19 vaccination. The receptors were gathered from a human donor who had a prior SARS-CoV-2 infection. Both conserved end residues are part of each CDR3. D genes are given only for firm matches. Clone size, where shown, is once, few, many, or a class for clones that have expanded.

J,size,V,D,DNA,CDR3
TRBJ1-1,few,TRBV9,NA,TGTGCCAGCAGCGTAGCGCGGGCGCGGAAGAACACTGAAGCTTTCTTT,CASSVARARKNTEAFF
TRBJ1-4,NA,TRBV29-1,NA,TGCAGCGTGATCCCCACTAATGAAAAACTGTTTTTT,CSVIPTNEKLFF
TRBJ1-1,NA,TRBV14,NA,TGTGCCAGCAGCCAATTGTTGAACACTGAAGCTTTCTTT,CASSQLLNTEAFF
TRBJ1-3,NA,TRBV6-6,NA,TGTGCCAGCAGTCGATCGACAGGCTCTGGAAACACCATATATTTT,CASSRSTGSGNTIYF
TRBJ1-5,NA,TRBV27,NA,TGTGCCAGCAGCGCTGGGGCCCAGATCAATCAGCCCCAGCATTTT,CASSAGAQINQPQHF
TRBJ2-2,NA,TRBV6-5,TRBD1,TGTGCCAGCAGCCAGACAGGGCCCGGGGAGCTGTTTTTT,CASSQTGPGELFF
TRBJ2-3,NA,TRBV4-2,NA,TGTGCCAGCACCTCAATCCCCGAATACATACCAGATACGCAGTATTTT,CASTSIPEYIPDTQYF
TRBJ2-1,once,TRBV18,TRBD2,TGTGCCAGCTCAGCCATTAAGCGGGGCACCTACAATGAGCAGTTCTTC,CASSAIKRGTYNEQFF
TRBJ2-3,NA,TRBV11-3,NA,TGTGCCAGCAGCCCTACCACGACAGATACGCAGTATTTT,CASSPTTTDTQYF
TRBJ1-1,NA,TRBV7-9,NA,TGTGCCTATAAGGGGCGGGAGGACACTGAAGCTTTCTTT,CAYKGREDTEAFF
TRBJ2-5,NA,TRBV12-3/TRBV12-4,NA,TGTGCCAGCAGCCGTAGCGGAGAAGAGACCCAGTACTTC,CASSRSGEETQYF
TRBJ2-7,NA,TRBV10-3,TRBD2,TGTGCCATCAGAGGACTAGCGGCCTCCTACGAGCAGTACTTC,CAIRGLAASYEQYF
TRBJ1-3,few,TRBV30,NA,TGTGCCTGGAGTGTTAATTGGCGAAACACCATATATTTT,CAWSVNWRNTIYF
TRBJ1-6,NA,TRBV5-5,NA,TGTGCCAGCAGCCGGGGGGGTGCGTTTAGCTCTAATTCACCCCTCCACTTT,CASSRGGAFSSNSPLHF
TRBJ1-1,NA,TRBV5-1,TRBD1,TGCGCCAGCAGCCTACAGGGGTTCACTGAAGCTTTCTTT,CASSLQGFTEAFF
TRBJ2-7,NA,TRBV2,NA,TGTGCCAGCAGTGAGCCGTGGGTCTACGAGCAGTACTTC,CASSEPWVYEQYF
TRBJ2-1,NA,TRBV10-3,NA,TGTGCCATCAGAGCACTAGAAAGATACAATGAGCAGTTCTTC,CAIRALERYNEQFF
TRBJ1-4,NA,TRBV2,TRBD1,TGTGCCAGCAGTCCAGAAGCCGACAGGGTAAGGGCCTTT,CASSPEADRVRAF
TRBJ1-4,once,TRBV21-1,NA,TGTGCCAGCAGGGGGGTAGTACATGAAAAACTGTTTTTT,CASRGVVHEKLFF
TRBJ2-3,NA,TRBV7-9,TRBD2,TGTGCCAGCAGCTTAGGACTAGCGGTTAGCACAGATACGCAGTATTTT,CASSLGLAVSTDTQYF
TRBJ2-3,NA,TRBV6-5,NA,TGTGCCAGCAGTACTCGGGAGAGCACAGATACGCAGTATTTT,CASSTRESTDTQYF
TRBJ2-2,once,TRBV2,NA,TGTGCCAGCAGTGAAGCGGGGACTTCCACCGGGGAGCTGTTTTTT,CASSEAGTSTGELFF
TRBJ2-7,NA,TRBV9,TRBD2,TGTGCCAGCAGCGTAGTGGCACTCAGCGGGAGGCACGAGCAGTACTTC,CASSVVALSGRHEQYF
TRBJ1-6,NA,TRBV2,TRBD1,TGTGCCAGCGGGACAGGGGGATCACCCCTCCACTTT,CASGTGGSPLHF
TRBJ2-5,NA,TRBV9,TRBD1,TGTGCCAGCAGCCTTTGGACAGGGGACGGAGAGACCCAGTACTTC,CASSLWTGDGETQYF
TRBJ2-1,once,TRBV19,TRBD2,TGTGCCAGTAGTATAGGGACTAGCGGGAGTAGTGAGCAGTTCTTC,CASSIGTSGSSEQFF